This TCR beta chain was identified in a study of beta chain features in type 1 diabetes. The wider study: Age, gender, cell numbers and subset yield matched between patients and controls. Findings of the study overall: Shorter TCRB CDR3s, moderately but significantly so, were found in Type 1 diabetes patients in all four CD4+ subsets.

Turning to this clone: The antigen remains undetermined.

Every single donor gave one heparinised blood draw, and these averaged roughly 100 mL. Post-sort purity exceeded 95% for all sorted populations. The sequenced template was cDNA made from the entire isolated RNA. Regulatory, naive and central memory T cell samples averaged around 3.5 million reads. Profiling relied on immunoSEQ multiplex PCR, and the TCRdb table lists in-frame clones only, not all of them. This table holds roughly 700,000 clones, 13% found once. The TCR sequence derives from a man aged 18-30 years with type 1 diabetes. The sample taken for sequencing was naive CD4+ T cells from blood.

The chain's CDR3 is CSVNEGASTYGYTF. The CDR3 DNA reads TGCAGCGTAAACGAGGGGGCCTCCACTTATGGCTACACCTTC. The chain combines TRBV29-1 with TRBJ1-2; 7 bases match TRBD1. V was pared by 6 bases and J by 5 bases, with 12 bases of the junction left unmatched. This CDR3 is built from 14 residues. Germline V gene sequence: CDR1 SQVTM, CDR2 ANQGSEA.